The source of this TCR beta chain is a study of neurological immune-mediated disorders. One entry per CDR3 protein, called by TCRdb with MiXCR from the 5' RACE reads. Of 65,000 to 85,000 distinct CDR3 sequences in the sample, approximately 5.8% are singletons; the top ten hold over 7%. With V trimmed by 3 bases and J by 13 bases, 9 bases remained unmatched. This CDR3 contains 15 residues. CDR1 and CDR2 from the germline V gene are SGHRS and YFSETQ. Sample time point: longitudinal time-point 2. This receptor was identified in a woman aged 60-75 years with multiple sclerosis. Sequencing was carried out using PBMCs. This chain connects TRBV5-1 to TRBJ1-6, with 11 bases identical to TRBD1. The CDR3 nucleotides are TGCGCCAGCAGCTGGACAGGGGGCAGTGTCTCGCCCCTCCACTTT. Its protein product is CASSWTGGSVSPLHF.